A single sample is the source of the 24 T cell receptor beta chains below, sequenced in a study of cytotoxic CD8 clonotypes in ibrutinib-treated CLL. Libraries were prepared by immunoSEQ multiplex PCR; TCRdb keeps only in-frame clonotypes and omits some of them. This sample yields some 140,000 clones, of which approximately 90% are seen a single time; 10% to 14% belongs to the top ten. This specimen was PBMCs, taken after 12 months of ibrutinib treatment. These receptor sequences come from a human donor with chronic lymphocytic leukemia.

CDR3 residues: CASSVSGPDYEQYF. The CDR3 bases are TGTGCCAGCAGCGTTAGCGGGCCCGACTACGAGCAGTACTTC. V usage is TRBV4-2 and J usage is TRBJ2-7; 7 bases are a match to TRBD2. Germline CDR1 reads LGHNA; CDR2 reads YNFKEQ. The J segment lost 3 bases and the V segment lost 5 bases, leaving 7 bases of the junction unmatched. CDR3 length equals 14 residues.

The rearrangement joins TRBV10-3 to TRBJ2-6; TRBD1 or TRBD2 may be the D gene (5 bases each). V lost 3 bases to trimming and J lost 2 bases, with 11 bases between them. The germline V gene encodes CDR1 ENHRY and CDR2 SYGVKD. The CDR3 extends over 16 amino acids. The CDR3 DNA is TGTGCCATCAGTGATTTAATGGGGGCTGGGGCCAACGTCCTGACTTTC. Its translation is CAISDLMGAGANVLTF.

The V and J genes are TRBV18 and TRBJ2-6; D assignment may be TRBD1 or TRBD2 (6 bases each). Germline CDR1 and CDR2: KGHSH and LQKENI. The CDR3 consists of 16 residues. Trimming shortened V by 3 bases and J by 2 bases, and 11 bases separated the two germline ends. The CDR3, as DNA: TGTGCCAGCTCACCGGGGGGCAAGACTGGGGCCAACGTCCTGACTTTC. Translating gives CASSPGGKTGANVLTF.

This chain connects TRBV7-2 to TRBJ2-5; 10 bases are shared with TRBD2. Trimming took 5 bases from V and 5 from J; bases not matched to a gene: 14. Germline loops: CDR1 SGHTA, CDR2 FQGNSA. The CDR3 runs to 17 residues. In DNA form, the CDR3 reads TGTGCCAGCAGCCAATCGTCAGCGGGAGGGCCCGGCGAGACCCAGTACTTC. Protein: CASSQSSAGGPGETQYF.

V usage is TRBV7-9 and J usage is TRBJ2-7, with D hard to call. CDR1 is SEHNR, CDR2 FQNEAQ, per germline (reference sequence). V was pared by 0 bases and J by 1 base, with 4 bases between. The CDR3 loop spans 13 amino acids. The CDR3 loop reads CASSLASSYEQYF. In DNA, the CDR3 is TGTGCCAGCAGCTTAGCTTCGTCCTACGAGCAGTACTTC.

This clone was detected once. The rearrangement links TRBV10-3 to TRBJ2-7, with 12 bases fitting TRBD2. The CDR3 loop spans 15 amino acids. CDR1 ENHRY and CDR2 SYGVKD come from the germline V gene. After removal of 2 bases from V and 6 bases from J, the junction contained 5 bases not matched to a gene. The CDR3: CAISEGLAGPAEQYF. Written as DNA, the CDR3 is TGTGCCATCAGTGAGGGACTAGCGGGACCCGCCGAGCAGTACTTC.

This clone appeared a single time. The chain has TRBV10-3 and TRBJ2-1, with D perhaps matching TRBD1 or TRBD2 (5 bases each). The CDR3 has 15 amino acids. From germline, CDR1 is ENHRY and CDR2 SYGVKD. The V end was cut by 3 bases, the J end by 7 bases, with 16 bases between. The CDR3 region has the DNA TGTGCCATCAGTGACGCCGGGACCGACTGGAATGAGCAGTTCTTC. Protein: CAISDAGTDWNEQFF.

The chain carries TRBV9 and TRBJ1-2, with D tentatively TRBD1 (5 bases). Trimming took off 4 bases at V and 1 base at J, with 14 bases between the two ends. Germline V gene sequence: CDR1 SGDLS, CDR2 YYNGEE. The CDR3 has 15 amino acids. The CDR3 region is CASSPLGTDNYGYTF. CDR3 in DNA: TGTGCCAGCAGCCCGCTAGGGACTGATAACTATGGCTACACCTTC. Variable domain in full (rest from reference TRBV9 and TRBJ1-2): DSGVTQTPKHLITATGQRVTLRCSPRSGDLSVYWYQQSLDQGLQFLIQYYNGEERAKGNILERFSAQQFPDLHSELNLSSLELGDSALYFCASSPLGTDNYGYTFGSGTRLTVV.

The chain couples TRBV10-3 to TRBJ2-5; D remains unclear. The CDR3 loop spans 14 amino acids. Trimming took off 0 bases at V and 4 bases at J, with 9 bases between the two ends. Germline V gene lookup returns CDR1 ENHRY and CDR2 SYGVKD. The CDR3 region is CAISESKSLETQYF. The CDR3 bases are TGTGCCATCAGTGAGTCGAAGTCCTTAGAGACCCAGTACTTC.

The CDR3 is CASSLLPSGEGGETQYF. For the CDR3, the DNA is TGCGCCAGCAGCTTGTTGCCTAGCGGCGAAGGGGGGGAGACCCAGTACTTC. This chain connects TRBV5-1 to TRBJ2-5, with D possibly being TRBD2 (7 bases). Germline CDR1 SGHRS, CDR2 YFSETQ. There are 17 residues in the CDR3. Trimming pared 1 base from V and 5 bases from J, leaving 21 bases between.

This rearrangement joins TRBV28 to TRBJ2-4, with 10 bases lining up with TRBD1. Per the germline V gene, CDR1 is MDHEN and CDR2 is SYDVKM. The V and J ends lost 3 bases and 6 bases, in that order; junction bases with no gene match: 2. The CDR3 spans 14 residues. This chain's CDR3 is CASSLDRGLNIQYF. CDR3 nucleotide sequence: TGTGCCAGCAGTTTGGACAGGGGGTTAAACATTCAGTACTTC.

V gene TRBV7-3 combines with J gene TRBJ2-3, with TRBD1 matching over 8 bases. The CDR3 length is 17 residues. CDR1 SGHTA and CDR2 FQGTGA come from the germline V gene. The V and J ends lost 2 bases and 5 bases, in that order; junction bases with no gene match: 12. This chain's CDR3 is CASSLGGTGRLGDTQYF. DNA for the CDR3: TGTGCCAGCAGCTTAGGGGGGACAGGAAGATTGGGAGATACGCAGTATTTT.

The rearrangement uses TRBV6-1 and TRBJ2-4, with a possible D match to TRBD1 (6 bases). The germline gives CDR1 MNHNS, CDR2 SASEGT. The ends were cut back, 7 bases at V and 5 bases at J, with 12 bases in the middle. This CDR3 is built from 13 residues. The CDR3 DNA follows: TGTGCCAGCACCGGACCAGGGGAAAACATTCAGTACTTC. It specifies CASTGPGENIQYF.

The J gene is TRBJ2-7, the V gene TRBV11-2; no clear D. The CDR3 has 13 amino acids. In germline, CDR1 is SGHAT, CDR2 FQNNGV. The V end was cut by 5 bases, the J end by 9 bases, with 17 bases between. As DNA, the CDR3 is TGTGCCAGCAGCCAAGGGTCAGTTACTTTGCAGTACTTC. Amino acid sequence: CASSQGSVTLQYF.

The V call is TRBV4-2, the J call TRBJ2-3; D is undetermined. There are 17 residues in the CDR3. Germline CDR1 LGHNA, CDR2 YNFKEQ. V dropped 0 bases and J dropped 0 bases, with 13 bases sitting between them. The CDR3 spells CASSQDRLATSTDTQYF. DNA for the CDR3: TGTGCCAGCAGCCAAGATCGTTTGGCCACTAGCACAGATACGCAGTATTTT.

This chain uses TRBV5-4 with TRBJ2-2, with 7 nucleotides matching TRBD2. The CDR3 is 15 amino acids. Germline V gene data show CDR1 as SGHNT and CDR2 as YYREEE (reference sequence). The V and J ends lost 0 bases and 4 bases, in that order; junction bases with no gene match: 3. The CDR3 DNA is TGTGCCAGCAGCTTGGGAGGGAGGGGCACCGGGGAGCTGTTTTTT. Amino acid sequence: CASSLGGRGTGELFF.

This chain uses TRBV14 with TRBJ2-5, with 8 positions matching TRBD1. V shed 8 bases and J 3 bases; nucleotides not matched to a gene: 2. Germline CDR1 reads SGHDN; CDR2 reads FVKESK. The CDR3 is 12 residues long. DNA for the CDR3: TGTGCCAGCGGACAGGGTGAAGAGACCCAGTACTTC. It specifies CASGQGEETQYF. Based on the CDR3 plus reference TRBV14 and TRBJ2-5, the full variable domain is EAGVTQFPSHSVIEKGQTVTLRCDPISGHDNLYWYRRVMGKEIKFLLHFVKESKQDESGMPNNRFLAERTGGTYSTLKVQPAELEDSGVYFCASGQGEETQYFGPGTRLLVL.

This chain links TRBV5-1 with TRBJ2-3, with D hard to call. This CDR3 has 15 residues. Germline V CDR1 and CDR2: SGHRS, YFSETQ. Trimming took 3 bases from V and 2 from J, leaving 13 bases between them. The CDR3 protein is CASSYNLPDTDTQYF. CDR3 DNA: TGCGCCAGCAGCTATAACCTACCGGACACAGATACGCAGTATTTT.

The J gene is TRBJ2-3, the V gene TRBV30; D ambiguous. The V end was cut by 0 bases, the J end by 5 bases, with 3 bases between. Germline V gives CDR1 GTSNPN, CDR2 SVGIG (reference sequence). This CDR3 contains 11 residues. For the CDR3, the DNA is TGTGCCTGGAGTGTTGTAGATACGCAGTATTTT. Amino acid sequence: CAWSVVDTQYF.

The V gene is TRBV6-5, the J gene TRBJ2-7; TRBD1 might be the D (6 bases). CDR3 length equals 15 residues. Germline V gene data show CDR1 as MNHEY and CDR2 as SVGAGI. The V end was cut by 7 bases, the J end by 2 bases, with 18 bases between. CDR3 sequence: CASTQVGRGAYEQYF. The DNA of the CDR3 is TGTGCCAGCACCCAGGTGGGCAGGGGAGCCTACGAGCAGTACTTC.

The chain employs TRBV7-2 and TRBJ2-5, with a possible D match to TRBD2 (5 bases). The V gene lost 1 base and the J gene lost 2 bases, with 11 bases spanning the gap. Germline-derived CDR1 and CDR2 are SGHTA and FQGNSA. This CDR3 is 15 amino acids long. CDR3 sequence (DNA): TGTGCCAGCAGCTTAGTTGAGGGCAGTCAAGAGACCCAGTACTTC. This encodes CASSLVEGSQETQYF. Full variable domain (outside the CDR3, taken from reference TRBV7-2 and TRBJ2-5): GAGVSQSPSNKVTEKGKDVELRCDPISGHTALYWYRQSLGQGLEFLIYFQGNSAPDKSGLPSDRFSAERTGGSVSTLTIQRTQQEDSAVYLCASSLVEGSQETQYFGPGTRLLVL.

CDR3 DNA: TGCGCCAGCAGCCAAGCTAGCGGGGTAAGCGAGCAGTACTTC. Amino acids: CASSQASGVSEQYF. J is TRBJ2-7 and V is TRBV4-3; 9 bases are a match to TRBD2. The CDR3 runs 14 residues. The germline gives CDR1 LGHNA, CDR2 YSLEER. The junction had 4 bases not matched to a gene; V was cut back by 1 base and J by 6 bases.

This chain joins TRBV7-2 and TRBJ1-5, with D possibly matching TRBD1 (5 bases). Germline V gene sequence: CDR1 SGHTA, CDR2 FQGNSA. The CDR3 runs to 14 residues. Trimming pared 5 bases from V and 5 bases from J, leaving 13 bases between. CDR3 DNA: TGTGCCAGCAGCCCGCGAGGGGTCCATCAGCCCCAGCATTTT. Encoded protein: CASSPRGVHQPQHF.

The genes are TRBV18 and TRBJ1-2, with D hard to call. The germline V and J ends were trimmed by 0 bases and 8 bases, with 10 bases remaining between them. From germline, CDR1 is KGHSH and CDR2 LQKENI. The CDR3 contains 13 residues. In DNA, the CDR3 is TGTGCCAGCTCACCACCGGTTGCAGGAGGCTACACCTTC. The encoded protein is CASSPPVAGGYTF.